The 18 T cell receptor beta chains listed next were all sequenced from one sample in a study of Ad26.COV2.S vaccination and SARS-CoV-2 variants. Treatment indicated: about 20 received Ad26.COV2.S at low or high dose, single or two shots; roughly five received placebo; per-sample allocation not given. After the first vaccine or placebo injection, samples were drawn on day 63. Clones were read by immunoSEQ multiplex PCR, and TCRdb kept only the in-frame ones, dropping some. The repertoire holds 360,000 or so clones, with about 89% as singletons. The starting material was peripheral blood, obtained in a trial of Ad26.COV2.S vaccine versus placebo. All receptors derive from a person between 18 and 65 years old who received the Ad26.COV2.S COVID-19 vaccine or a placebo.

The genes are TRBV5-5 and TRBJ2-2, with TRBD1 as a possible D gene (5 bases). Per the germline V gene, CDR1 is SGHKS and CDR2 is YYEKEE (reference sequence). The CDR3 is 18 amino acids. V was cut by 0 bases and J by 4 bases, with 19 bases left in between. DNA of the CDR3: TGTGCCAGCAGCTTGGGCCCGACAGTAGGGTACGGCACCGGGGAGCTGTTTTTT. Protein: CASSLGPTVGYGTGELFF.

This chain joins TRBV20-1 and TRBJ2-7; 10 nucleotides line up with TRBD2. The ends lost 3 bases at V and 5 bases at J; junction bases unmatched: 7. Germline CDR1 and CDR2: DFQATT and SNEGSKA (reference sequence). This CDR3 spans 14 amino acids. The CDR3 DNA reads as TGCAGTGCTAGTAAGCCGGGACTAGCGAACGAGCAGTACTTC. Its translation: CSASKPGLANEQYF.

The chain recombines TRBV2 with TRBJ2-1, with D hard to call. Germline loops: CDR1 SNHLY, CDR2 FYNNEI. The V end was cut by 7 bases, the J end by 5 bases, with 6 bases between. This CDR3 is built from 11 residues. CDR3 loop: CASTRDNEQFF. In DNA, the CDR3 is TGTGCCAGCACCCGAGACAATGAGCAGTTCTTC. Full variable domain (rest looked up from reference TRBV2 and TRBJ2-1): EPEVTQTPSHQVTQMGQEVILRCVPISNHLYFYWYRQILGQKVEFLVSFYNNEISEKSEIFDDQFSVERPDGSNFTLKIRSTKLEDSAMYFCASTRDNEQFFGPGTRLTVL.

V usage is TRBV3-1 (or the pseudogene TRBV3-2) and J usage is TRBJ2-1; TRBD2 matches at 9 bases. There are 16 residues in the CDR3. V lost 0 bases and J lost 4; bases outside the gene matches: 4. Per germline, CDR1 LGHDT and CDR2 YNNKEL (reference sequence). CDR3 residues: CASSQDSTSGYNEQFF. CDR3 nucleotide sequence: TGTGCCAGCAGCCAAGATAGCACTAGCGGGTACAATGAGCAGTTCTTC.

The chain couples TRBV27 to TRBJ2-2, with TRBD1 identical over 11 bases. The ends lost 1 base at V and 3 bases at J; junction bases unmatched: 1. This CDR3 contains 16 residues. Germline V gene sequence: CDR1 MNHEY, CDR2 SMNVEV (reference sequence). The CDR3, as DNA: TGTGCCAGCAGTTTATGGGGACAGGGGGACACCGGGGAGCTGTTTTTT. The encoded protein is CASSLWGQGDTGELFF.

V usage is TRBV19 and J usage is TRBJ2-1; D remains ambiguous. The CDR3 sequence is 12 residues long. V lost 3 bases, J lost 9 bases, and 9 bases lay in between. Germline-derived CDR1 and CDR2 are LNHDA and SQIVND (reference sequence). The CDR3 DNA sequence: TGTGCCAGTAGTATCGTGACCGGTGAGCAGTTCTTC. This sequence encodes CASSIVTGEQFF.

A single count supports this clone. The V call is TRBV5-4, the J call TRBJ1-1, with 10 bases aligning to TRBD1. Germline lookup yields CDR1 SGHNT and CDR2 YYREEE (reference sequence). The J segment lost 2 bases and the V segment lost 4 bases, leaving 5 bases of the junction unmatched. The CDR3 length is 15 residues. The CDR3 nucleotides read TGTGCCAGCAGCATGACAGGGGGCTTCAACACTGAAGCTTTCTTT. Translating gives CASSMTGGFNTEAFF.

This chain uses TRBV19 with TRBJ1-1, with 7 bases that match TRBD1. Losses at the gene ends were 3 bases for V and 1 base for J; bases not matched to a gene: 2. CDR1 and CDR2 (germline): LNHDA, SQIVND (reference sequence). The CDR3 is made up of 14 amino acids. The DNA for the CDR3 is TGTGCCAGTAGTATGGGACAGTCGAACACTGAAGCTTTCTTT. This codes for CASSMGQSNTEAFF.

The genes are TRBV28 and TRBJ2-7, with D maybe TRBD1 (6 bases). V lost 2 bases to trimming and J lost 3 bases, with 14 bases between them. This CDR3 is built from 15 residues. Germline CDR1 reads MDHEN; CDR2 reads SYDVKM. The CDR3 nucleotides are TGTGCCAGCAGTTTAGACAGGATGGAGTACTACGAGCAGTACTTC. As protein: CASSLDRMEYYEQYF.

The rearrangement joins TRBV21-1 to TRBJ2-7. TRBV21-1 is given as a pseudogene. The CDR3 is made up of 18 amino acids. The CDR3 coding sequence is TGTGCCAGCAGCAAAGCAGCCTTCGGACGTAATTTTCCCTACGAGCAGTACTTC. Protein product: CASSKAAFGRNFPYEQYF.

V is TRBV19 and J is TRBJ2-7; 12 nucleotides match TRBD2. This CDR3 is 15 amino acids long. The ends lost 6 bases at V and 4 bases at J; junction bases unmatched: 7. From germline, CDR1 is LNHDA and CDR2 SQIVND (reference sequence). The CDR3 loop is CASSRLAGGPYEQYF. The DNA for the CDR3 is TGTGCCAGTAGCCGCCTAGCGGGAGGGCCGTACGAGCAGTACTTC.

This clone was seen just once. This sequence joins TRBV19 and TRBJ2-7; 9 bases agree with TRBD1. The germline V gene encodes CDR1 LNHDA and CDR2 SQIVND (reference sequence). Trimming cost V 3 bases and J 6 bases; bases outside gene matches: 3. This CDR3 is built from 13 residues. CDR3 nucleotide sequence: TGTGCCAGTAGTATGTGGGGACAGGGCGAGCAGTACTTC. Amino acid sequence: CASSMWGQGEQYF. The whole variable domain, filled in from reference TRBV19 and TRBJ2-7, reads DGGITQSPKYLFRKEGQNVTLSCEQNLNHDAMYWYRQDPGQGLRLIYYSQIVNDFQKGDIAEGYSVSREKKESFPLTVTSAQKNPTAFYLCASSMWGQGEQYFGPGTRLTVT.

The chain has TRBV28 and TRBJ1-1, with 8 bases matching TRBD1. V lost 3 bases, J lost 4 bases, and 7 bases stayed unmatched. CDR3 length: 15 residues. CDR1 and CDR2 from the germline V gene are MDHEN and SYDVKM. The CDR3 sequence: CASSFFGQGATEAFF. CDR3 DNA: TGTGCCAGCAGTTTTTTCGGACAGGGCGCCACTGAAGCTTTCTTT.

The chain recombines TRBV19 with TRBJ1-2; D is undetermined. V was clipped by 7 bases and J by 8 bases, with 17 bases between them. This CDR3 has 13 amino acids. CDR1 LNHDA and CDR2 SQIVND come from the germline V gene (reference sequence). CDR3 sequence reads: CASTSPLNLGYTF. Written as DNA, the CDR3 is TGTGCCAGTACGAGTCCACTAAATCTGGGCTACACCTTC.

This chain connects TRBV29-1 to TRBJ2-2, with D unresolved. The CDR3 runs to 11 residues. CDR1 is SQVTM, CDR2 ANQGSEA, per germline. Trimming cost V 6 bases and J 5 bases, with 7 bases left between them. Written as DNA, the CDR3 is TGCAGCGTCCGGCTGACCGGGGAGCTGTTTTTT. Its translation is CSVRLTGELFF.

CDR3 region: CASSWGRAVSYEQYF. CDR3 nucleotide sequence: TGTGCCAGCAGTTGGGGGCGCGCCGTAAGTTACGAGCAGTACTTC. The V and J genes are TRBV5-5 and TRBJ2-7, with D possibly TRBD1 on 6 matching bases. V lost 5 bases and J 4 bases, leaving 19 bases between the germline ends. Germline V lookup: CDR1 SGHKS, CDR2 YYEKEE (reference sequence). CDR3 length: 15 amino acids.

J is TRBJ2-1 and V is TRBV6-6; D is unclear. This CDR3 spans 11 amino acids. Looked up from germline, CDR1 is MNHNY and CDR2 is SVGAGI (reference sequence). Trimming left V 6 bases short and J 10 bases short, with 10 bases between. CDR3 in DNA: TGTGCCAGCAGCAGCAAAATAGAGCAGTTCTTC. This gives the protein CASSSKIEQFF.

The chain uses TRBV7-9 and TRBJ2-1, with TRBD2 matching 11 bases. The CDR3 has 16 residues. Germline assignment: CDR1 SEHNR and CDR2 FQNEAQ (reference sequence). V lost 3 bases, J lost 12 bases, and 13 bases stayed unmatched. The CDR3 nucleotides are TGTGCCAGCAGCTTTCAAGGACTAGCGGGTCAACAATGGCAGTTCTTC. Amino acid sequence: CASSFQGLAGQQWQFF.